Presented here are 4 T cell receptor beta chains from one specimen sequenced in a study of vaccination and CD4 T cells after COVID-19. Treatment meaning: approximately 9-day PBMC culture with coronavirus spike peptide pools or control peptides (ViraFEST assay). Prior to the COVID-19 pandemic (2011-2018), the unexposed donor's CD4+ T cells were collected. Sequence data for DNA of cultured CD4+ T cells were generated by the Oncomine TCR Beta short-read assay. From cultured CD4+ T cells, genomic DNA was extracted. One entry per CDR3 protein, called by TCRdb with MiXCR from the PCR reads. This table holds 6,900 or so distinct CDR3 sequences, roughly a third found once. What these receptors recognize is not known. The sequenced sample was CD4+ T cells from blood, cultured in vitro. The receptors here all came from a human donor in good health.

The chain carries TRBV27 and TRBJ2-7, with 10 bases aligning to TRBD1. The CDR3 loop spans 14 amino acids. The trim removed 7 bases at V and 3 bases at J, leaving 6 bases unmatched. CDR1 and CDR2 (germline): MNHEY, SMNVEV (reference sequence). CDR3 protein: CASKPGQGLYEQYF. The CDR3 coding sequence is TGTGCCAGCAAACCGGGACAGGGGCTCTACGAGCAGTACTTC.

This chain joins TRBV12-3 or TRBV12-4 and TRBJ2-7; 9 bases are a match to TRBD1. This CDR3 region has 15 residues. With 6 bases clipped from V and 2 bases from J, the junction kept 8 bases outside the gene matches. CDR3 loop: CASSNRDRVPYEQYF. In DNA form, the CDR3 reads TGTGCCAGCAGCAACCGGGACAGGGTTCCCTACGAGCAGTACTTC.

In its sample, this clonotype ranks as medium-sized. The V and J genes are TRBV7-2 and TRBJ1-2; 7 nucleotides match TRBD1. This CDR3 comprises 13 residues. V lost 4 bases and J lost 8; bases outside the gene matches: 7. Germline V gene lookup returns CDR1 SGHTA and CDR2 FQGNSA. The CDR3 protein is CASSYRDSIGYTF. CDR3 nucleotides: TGTGCCAGCAGCTACCGGGACAGTATCGGCTACACCTTC.

This clonotype was found a few times. The chain combines TRBV28 with TRBJ1-2; D remains unclear. This CDR3 comprises 12 residues. Germline V gene lookup returns CDR1 MDHEN and CDR2 SYDVKM. V was pared by 3 bases and J by 6 bases, with 8 bases between. For the CDR3, the DNA is TGTGCCAGCAGTTTCGGGGTGGATGGCTACACCTTC. This codes for CASSFGVDGYTF.